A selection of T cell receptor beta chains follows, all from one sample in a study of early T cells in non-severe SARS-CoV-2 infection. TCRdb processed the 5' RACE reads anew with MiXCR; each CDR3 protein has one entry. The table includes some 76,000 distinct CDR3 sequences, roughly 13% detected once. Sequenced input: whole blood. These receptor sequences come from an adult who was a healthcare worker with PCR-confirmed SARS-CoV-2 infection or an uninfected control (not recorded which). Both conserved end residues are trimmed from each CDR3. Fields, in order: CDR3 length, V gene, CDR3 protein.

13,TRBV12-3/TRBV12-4,ASSPGQGWTDTQY
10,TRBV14,ASSQVPGGQF
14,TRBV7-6,ASSLAVGPTNEKLF
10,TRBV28,ASSRPEPPLH
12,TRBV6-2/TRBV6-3,ASSSTGRTYEQY
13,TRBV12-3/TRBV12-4,ASRATGGASYGYT
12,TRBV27,ASSSRGSGETQY
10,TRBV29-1,SVSGTQETQY
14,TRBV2,ASSPQGAPRYETQY
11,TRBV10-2,ASSIGKKNIQY
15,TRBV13,ASTKRRALEHTGELF
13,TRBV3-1,ASRATGTGVGELF
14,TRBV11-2,ASSLFSSGALYEQY
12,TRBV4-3,ASSHGTLNSPLH
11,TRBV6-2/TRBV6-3,AGGRVGNQPQH
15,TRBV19,ASSWRATGGMEDTQY
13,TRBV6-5,ASSADRGRINEQF
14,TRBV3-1,ASSQVAQILNTEAF
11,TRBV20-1,SARGGGVYEQY
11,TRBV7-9,ASSLALLYGYT
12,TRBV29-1,SVEMGRGTYIQY
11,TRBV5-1,ASSLETEHGYT
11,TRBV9,ASSVDGAGELF
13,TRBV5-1,ASSLGRTTYNEQF
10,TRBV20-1,SASIGSVEQF
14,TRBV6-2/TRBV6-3,ASTTGMSSYNSPLH
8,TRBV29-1,SALKGELF
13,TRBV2,ASSPIFTTNEKLF
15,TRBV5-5,ASSPSSGGLTYNEQF
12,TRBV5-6,ASSPGQGRDEQF
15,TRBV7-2,ASSLVGGTGYTGELF
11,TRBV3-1,ASSHLQGYEQY
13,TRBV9,ASSVATGQGEKLF
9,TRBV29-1,SVGVNYGYT
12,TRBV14,ASSQALVGAEAF
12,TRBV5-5,ASSLEGRSYGYT
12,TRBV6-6,ASSYPGENTEAF
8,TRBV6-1,ASSERSLF
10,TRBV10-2,ASPRSGLQQY
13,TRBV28,ASSLIFGETTEAF
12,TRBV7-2,ASSFRGGSYEQY
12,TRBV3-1,ASSRSYNSYEQY
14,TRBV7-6,ASSLSRVNSGNTIY
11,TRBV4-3,ASSRGVAYEQY
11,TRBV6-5,ASSSSGVRSYT
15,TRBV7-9,ASSLALTGADAYEQY
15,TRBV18,ASSSGTSGGTTDTQY
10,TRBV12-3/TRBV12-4,ASRTPVGKLF
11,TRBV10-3,AIRGAVNYEQY
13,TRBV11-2,ASSLGQGAYNEQF
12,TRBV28,ASSLTGPQREAF
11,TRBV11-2,ASSLRQIYEQY
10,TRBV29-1,SVEVSNYGYT
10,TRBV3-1,ASSQAQSEQY
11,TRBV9,ASSALQVTEAF
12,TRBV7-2,ASSFVLRNTEAF
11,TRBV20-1,SARESGSYGYT
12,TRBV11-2,ASSLSRNTGELF
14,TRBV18,ASSPAQGRIHYEQY